This T cell receptor beta chain was obtained from a study of cytomegalovirus exposure and HLA in healthy donors. Study outcomes and limitations: In vitro assays verified that three CMV-associated chains recognized CMV antigens specifically. The listing of 150 to 200 TCR beta chains classed them as cytomegalovirus-associated.

Per the germline V gene, CDR1 is SGHNT and CDR2 is YYREEE (reference sequence). V lost 4 bases and J lost 10; bases outside the gene matches: 10. This CDR3 is built from 13 residues. The donors were members of the validation cohort, which comprised 100 to 150 subjects and was separate from the first cohort of several hundred subjects. With regard to this clone: Antigen unknown.

Repertoires were generated with immunoSEQ multiplex PCR, while TCRdb's copy carries only in-frame clones and drops some. The data hold 200,000 to 250,000 clones, with roughly 85% observed a single time. Sequences were obtained from PBMCs. The TCR originated in a woman between 18 and 29 years old in good health and CMV-seronegative. The chain joins TRBV5-4 to TRBJ1-1; TRBD1 aligns across 7 bases. CDR3 sequence (DNA): TGTGCCAGCAGCCCGGGTAGGGGACAGAGAGCTTTCTTT. This sequence encodes CASSPGRGQRAFF.